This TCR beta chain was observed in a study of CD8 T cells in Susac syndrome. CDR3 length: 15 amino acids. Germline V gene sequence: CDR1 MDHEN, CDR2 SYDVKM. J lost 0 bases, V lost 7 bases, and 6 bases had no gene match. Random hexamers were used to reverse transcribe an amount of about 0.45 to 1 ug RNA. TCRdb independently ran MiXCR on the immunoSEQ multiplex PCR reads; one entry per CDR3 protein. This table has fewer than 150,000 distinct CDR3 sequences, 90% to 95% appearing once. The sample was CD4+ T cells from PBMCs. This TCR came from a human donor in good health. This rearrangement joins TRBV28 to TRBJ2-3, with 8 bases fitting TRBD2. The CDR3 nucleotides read TGTGCCAGCAAGGGGGGACTAGTAAGCACAGATACGCAGTATTTT. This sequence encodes CASKGGLVSTDTQYF.